A selection of T cell receptor beta chains follows, all from one sample in a study of blood T cell repertoires in COVID-19. TCRdb's table, derived via immunoSEQ multiplex PCR, lists solely in-frame clones and lacks some. The repertoire holds under 65,000 clones, with roughly 90% as singletons. The sequenced sample was peripheral blood. Receptors originate from a man older than 75 with acute or convalescent COVID-19. CDR3s include the opening cysteine and the closing phenylalanine or tryptophan. A D gene is named only where the DNA matches it firmly. The listing skips clone size in some rows; elsewhere it reads once, few, many or a size class.

j_gene,d_gene,v_gene,abundance,CDR3nt,CDR3aa
TRBJ2-1,-,TRBV21-1,-,TGTGCCAGCAGCAAAAGGTCCAGGGTCTACAATGAGCAGTTCTTC,CASSKRSRVYNEQFF
TRBJ2-5,TRBD2,TRBV2,-,TGTGCCAGCAGTGAAGTGGGTAGCGGGAATCAAGAGACCCAGTACTTC,CASSEVGSGNQETQYF
TRBJ2-5,-,TRBV12-3/TRBV12-4,-,TGTGCCAGCAGTTTAGGGGCCGAGACCCAGTACTTC,CASSLGAETQYF
TRBJ2-1,-,TRBV30,-,TGTGCCCTCACGGTGGGCTCAAGCTACAATGAGCAGTTCTTC,CALTVGSSYNEQFF
TRBJ2-7,TRBD1,TRBV5-6,once,TGTGCCAGCAGCTTGGTTGGACAGGGGGCCCTAATAAAATACGAGCAGTACTTC,CASSLVGQGALIKYEQYF
TRBJ1-5,-,TRBV6-1,-,TGTGCCAGCAGTGAATTCACCAGGATTCATCAGCCCCAGCATTTT,CASSEFTRIHQPQHF
TRBJ2-3,TRBD2,TRBV5-6,-,TGTGCCAGCAGCTTGAGGGGTTGGCGGAGCGGGGGCGCAGATACGCAGTATTTT,CASSLRGWRSGGADTQYF
TRBJ1-2,-,TRBV7-6,-,TGTGCCAGCAGCTTAGCGTCGGCAGGGAACTATGGCTACACCTTC,CASSLASAGNYGYTF
TRBJ2-5,-,TRBV11-2,-,TGTGCCAGCAGCTTAGGTCAGGGAGAGACCCAGTACTTC,CASSLGQGETQYF
TRBJ1-1,-,TRBV7-8,-,TGTGCCAGCAGCCCACAGAGATTTGGGGGCAACACTGAAGCTTTCTTT,CASSPQRFGGNTEAFF
TRBJ2-1,TRBD2,TRBV5-5,-,TGTGCCAGCAACCTGGGAGGGAGGGGTGGTGAGCAGTTCTTC,CASNLGGRGGEQFF
TRBJ2-5,TRBD2,TRBV27,-,TGTGCCAGCAGTCTTACTAGCGGGAACGTTGGGACCCAGTACTTC,CASSLTSGNVGTQYF
TRBJ2-5,-,TRBV18,once,TGTGCCAGCTCACCGTCCCGGGGCCAAGAGACCCAGTACTTC,CASSPSRGQETQYF
TRBJ2-5,-,TRBV29-1,-,TGCAGCGTTGAGGATGGGGGGGAGACCCAGTACTTC,CSVEDGGETQYF
TRBJ1-5,-,TRBV7-2,-,TGTGCCAGCAGCTTAGGTCAGGATAGCAATCAGCCCCAGCATTTT,CASSLGQDSNQPQHF
TRBJ2-2,-,TRBV5-1,-,TGCGCCAGCAGCTTACAGGGGAACACCGGGGAGCTGTTTTTT,CASSLQGNTGELFF
TRBJ2-3,-,TRBV25-1,-,TGTGCCAGCAGTGGGGACAACTTTCGCACAGATACGCAGTATTTT,CASSGDNFRTDTQYF
TRBJ1-4,-,TRBV7-2,few,TGTGCCAGCAGCTTAGCAGGGACACGGGGTGAAAAACTGTTTTTT,CASSLAGTRGEKLFF
TRBJ2-7,-,TRBV29-1,once,TGCAGCGTTGAAAGGCAGGGGATGGGCGAGCAGTACTTC,CSVERQGMGEQYF
TRBJ1-4,TRBD1,TRBV10-3,-,TGTGCCATCAGTGAGGGGGGACAGGATAATGAAAAACTGTTTTTT,CAISEGGQDNEKLFF
TRBJ1-2,TRBD1,TRBV10-3,-,TGTGCCATCAGTGACTCCGGACAGGGCTGGTATGGCTACACCTTC,CAISDSGQGWYGYTF
TRBJ2-6,-,TRBV6-1,-,TGTGCCAGCAGTGAAATCCAGGCTGGGGCCAACGTCCTGACTTTC,CASSEIQAGANVLTF
TRBJ2-7,-,TRBV18,-,TGTGCCAGCTCACCATCACAGGAACTACTTTACGAGCAGTACTTC,CASSPSQELLYEQYF
TRBJ1-1,TRBD1,TRBV5-1,-,TGCGCCAGCCGCCGGGGGACAGGGGGCGTGGGCACTGAAGCTTTCTTT,CASRRGTGGVGTEAFF
TRBJ2-1,-,TRBV24-1,-,TGTGCCACCAGTGACCGTCCGAGTAATGAGCAGTTCTTC,CATSDRPSNEQFF
TRBJ1-4,-,TRBV27,-,TGTGCCAGCAGTTTCGGTAATGAAAAACTGTTTTTT,CASSFGNEKLFF
TRBJ2-2,TRBD1,TRBV19,-,TGTGCCAGTACGGGACAGGGCGCCGGGGAGCTGTTTTTT,CASTGQGAGELFF
TRBJ2-3,-,TRBV5-5,-,TGTGCCAGCAGCTTGGGTGGAGTTACAGATACGCAGTATTTT,CASSLGGVTDTQYF
TRBJ1-6,TRBD1,TRBV6-4,-,TGTGCCAGCAGCCGGGACAGATTTAATTCACCCCTCCACTTT,CASSRDRFNSPLHF
TRBJ1-5,TRBD1,TRBV2,-,TGTGCCAGCATTCGAGACAGGGATGTTCAGCCCCAGCATTTT,CASIRDRDVQPQHF
TRBJ1-6,-,TRBV3-1/TRBV3-2,-,TGTGCCAGCAGCCAGGTAGCACAGGTTAATTCACCCCTCCACTTT,CASSQVAQVNSPLHF
TRBJ1-5,-,TRBV5-5,once,TGTGCCAGCAGCTCGCATGACAATAGCAATCAGCCCCAGCATTTT,CASSSHDNSNQPQHF
TRBJ1-6,TRBD1,TRBV27,once,TGTGCCAGCAGTCCCACACTGAGACAGGGGACCACTTTCTCGGTTCCCCTCCACTTT,CASSPTLRQGTTFSVPLHF
TRBJ1-1,-,TRBV7-8,-,TGTGCCAGCAGCTTAGGATGGCAGAACACTGAAGCTTTCTTT,CASSLGWQNTEAFF
TRBJ2-4,TRBD2,TRBV7-9,-,TGTGCCAGCAGCTTAGAACCAGGGAGGGTTGCCAAAAACATTCAGTACTTC,CASSLEPGRVAKNIQYF
TRBJ2-5,-,TRBV18,few,TGTGCCAGCTCACCGACTTCGTACCAAGAGACCCAGTACTTC,CASSPTSYQETQYF
TRBJ2-1,-,TRBV15,-,TGTGCCACCAGCAGAGATCAGGAGGGCTACAATGAGCAGTTCTTC,CATSRDQEGYNEQFF
TRBJ2-3,TRBD2,TRBV5-4,-,TGTGCCAGCAGCGTGGGACTAGCGGGGGGGCCAGCAGATACGCAGTATTTT,CASSVGLAGGPADTQYF
TRBJ2-3,-,TRBV10-3,-,TGTGCCATCAAAGACGGGACTAGCACAGATACGCAGTATTTT,CAIKDGTSTDTQYF
TRBJ2-1,-,TRBV18,-,TGTGCCAGCTCACCAGGACAATCCTACAATGAGCAGTTCTTC,CASSPGQSYNEQFF
TRBJ2-1,TRBD1,TRBV6-5,-,TGTGCCAGCAGTTACAATGGACAGGTTCTCGGGCAGTTCTTC,CASSYNGQVLGQFF
TRBJ2-3,TRBD2,TRBV23-1,-,TGCGCCAGCACCTACCCGTTTGCGACAGCGGGGGGGCCCGGTACAGATACGCAGTATTTT,CASTYPFATAGGPGTDTQYF
TRBJ2-5,TRBD1,TRBV6-6,-,TGTGCCAGCAGTTCGCGGCTACAGGGGGCCGCAGGGACCCAGTACTTC,CASSSRLQGAAGTQYF
TRBJ2-1,TRBD1,TRBV6-6,once,TGTGCCAGCAGTTACCAACCGGGACAGATATACAATGAGCAGTTCTTC,CASSYQPGQIYNEQFF
TRBJ2-1,-,TRBV5-1,-,TGCGCCAGCAGCTTGCGTCCCGCCCACGGTGAGCAGTTCTTC,CASSLRPAHGEQFF